This T cell receptor beta chain was retrieved from a study of preoperative IRX-2 immunotherapy in early breast cancer. Treatment reported: preoperative locoregional IRX-2 cytokine immunotherapy. The table came from immunoSEQ multiplex PCR; TCRdb's copy has only in-frame clones and leaves some out. The table has about 19,000 clones, 70% to 90% seen once. In germline, CDR1 is GTSNPN, CDR2 SVGIG (reference sequence). The CDR3 has 14 amino acids. V shed 0 bases and J shed 0 bases, with 8 bases lying between them. The chain links TRBV30 to TRBJ1-1; no definite D call. This sequence was found in a human donor with breast cancer. Material: lymph node tissue, obtained after IRX-2 immunotherapy. CDR3 nucleotides: TGTGCCTGGAGTGTATCAGCTCTGAACACTGAAGCTTTCTTT. It translates to CAWSVSALNTEAFF.